This is a list of T cell receptor beta chains from one sample in a study of cytomegalovirus exposure and HLA in healthy donors. Method: immunoSEQ multiplex PCR; TCRdb's copy keeps in-frame clones and lacks some. Of about 170,000 clones listed, 76% are singletons. Sequencing was done on a sample of PBMCs. Receptors were obtained from a female donor in good health and CMV-seronegative. Each CDR3 is given with its conserved first and last residue. D genes are given only for firm matches. Only part of the rows carry a size: once, few, many, or a class if the clone is expanded.

.,TRBD2,TRBJ2-1,TRBV4-2,TGTGCCAGCAGCCATTATCCGGGACTAGCGGGAGAGAATGAGCAGTTCTTC,CASSHYPGLAGENEQFF
once,.,TRBJ1-4,TRBV7-9,TGTGCCGTAACAGGCGCCACTAATGAAAAACTGTTTTTT,CAVTGATNEKLFF
.,.,TRBJ1-6,TRBV19,TGTGCCAGTAGTATCGGGGACTCGGGGCTTGGTTCACCCCTCCACTTT,CASSIGDSGLGSPLHF
few,TRBD1,TRBJ1-5,TRBV4-1,TGCGCCAGCAGCCAGGACGGGACAGGGCCTAGGGGGGGCAATCAGCCCCAGCATTTT,CASSQDGTGPRGGNQPQHF
.,.,TRBJ2-7,TRBV6-5,TGTGCCAGCAGTTCCGCGCGAGGGCGCGAGCAGTACTTC,CASSSARGREQYF
.,.,TRBJ1-4,TRBV7-9,TGTGCCAGCAGCCCCCCTCCCGCAGGAAGGTTTTCTAATGAAAAACTGTTTTTT,CASSPPPAGRFSNEKLFF
.,.,TRBJ1-6,TRBV11-3,TGTGCCAGCAGCACCGGAGGGGCATCACCCCTCCACTTT,CASSTGGASPLHF
.,.,TRBJ2-2,TRBV19,TGTGCCAGTAGGGACATTCGGACCAGGGAGCTGTTTTTT,CASRDIRTRELFF
.,TRBD1,TRBJ1-3,TRBV5-4,TGTGCCAGCAGCGCCGCCTCGACAGGGGGCGGTGGAAACACCATATATTTT,CASSAASTGGGGNTIYF
.,TRBD1,TRBJ2-7,TRBV28,TGTGCCAGCAGCTCCCCCGGGACAGTCTACGAGCAGTACTTC,CASSSPGTVYEQYF
.,.,TRBJ2-5,TRBV21-1,TGTGCCACCCCGCGGGCCCAGTACTTC,CATPRAQYF
few,.,TRBJ2-3,TRBV11-3,TGTGCCAGCAGCTTAACCACTAGCACAGATACGCAGTATTTT,CASSLTTSTDTQYF
.,.,TRBJ1-4,TRBV2,TGTGCCAGCAGTGGTCAGGGGATTGGGGAAAAACTGTTTTTT,CASSGQGIGEKLFF
.,TRBD1,TRBJ1-6,TRBV7-6,TGTGCCAGCAGCTTAGCATCGACAGGGGTCTATTCACCCCTCCACTTT,CASSLASTGVYSPLHF
.,.,TRBJ2-7,TRBV19,TGTGCCAGTAGTCAGGGACAAAACTACGAGCAGTACTTC,CASSQGQNYEQYF
few,TRBD1,TRBJ1-1,TRBV30,TGTGGCTCGGGACAGCCGAACACTGAAGCTTTCTTT,CGSGQPNTEAFF
.,.,TRBJ2-1,TRBV5-4,TGTGCCAGCAGCTTGGAAGGGAGCTCCCCTTGGTCGAATGAGCAGTTCTTC,CASSLEGSSPWSNEQFF
few,.,TRBJ1-1,TRBV7-9,TGTGCCAGCAGCTCCCAGGGGCTGAACACTGAAGCTTTCTTT,CASSSQGLNTEAFF
.,TRBD1,TRBJ2-7,TRBV6-1,TGTGCCAGCATCGGGACAGGGCGGCCCGTGGCCGAGCAGTACTTC,CASIGTGRPVAEQYF
.,TRBD2,TRBJ2-1,TRBV9,TGTGCCAGCAGCGTCATAGCGGGGGGTAAGTTGGGCTACAATGAGCAGTTCTTC,CASSVIAGGKLGYNEQFF
.,TRBD1,TRBJ1-6,TRBV2,TGTGCCAGCAGCGGACAGGGGTCTAATTCACCCCTCCACTTT,CASSGQGSNSPLHF
.,TRBD1,TRBJ2-1,TRBV15,TGTGCCACCAGCAGAGAGGGACAGGGTTACAATGAGCAGTTCTTC,CATSREGQGYNEQFF